These 10 T cell receptor beta chains were all obtained from the same sample, sequenced in a study of shared T cell receptors in the human thymus listed by TCRdb under 2021. Library preparation was by the immunoSEQ multiplex PCR assay. Sourced from immuneACCESS, this table was stored by TCRdb with only in-frame sequences that have V and J called. A share of the clones is absent; for the studies checked, an unresolved V gene accounts for under half, and the remainder has no known explanation. In this sample the table shows about 730,000 clones, approximately 83% of which occur a single time. 0.0095% to 0.011% of the sample is held by the ten biggest clonotypes. The sample was also linked to a second study, of human thymus T cells.

The source material was thymocytes. Every receptor here comes from a girl under three years old with a congenital heart defect. Donor details come from another sample of the same person, matched by shared clones.

The chain has TRBV6-5 and TRBJ1-2; 8 bases fit TRBD1. In germline, CDR1 is MNHEY, CDR2 SVGAGI. Germline trimming cut 1 base from V and 9 bases from J; bases unmatched to any gene: 4. The CDR3 extends over 13 amino acids. The CDR3 protein is CASSYYDRGSYTF. In nucleotides, the CDR3 is TGTGCCAGCAGTTACTACGACAGGGGAAGCTACACCTTC.

This chain links TRBV28 with TRBJ2-7; the match to TRBD1 covers 8 bases. V was clipped by 5 bases and J by 5 bases; unmatched bases: 17. CDR3 length: 17 residues. CDR1 and CDR2 from the germline V gene are MDHEN and SYDVKM. DNA for the CDR3: TGTGCCAGCAGTACCACCGGAGAAGAGGACAGGGACCACGAGCAGTACTTC. Translation gives CASSTTGEEDRDHEQYF.

The chain uses TRBV7-9 and TRBJ1-2; D unclear. CDR1 is SEHNR, CDR2 FQNEAQ, per germline (reference sequence). V dropped 3 bases and J dropped 5 bases, with 10 bases sitting between them. The CDR3 is 13 amino acids. The CDR3 loop reads CASSLGRSYGYTF. The CDR3, as DNA: TGTGCCAGCAGCTTGGGCAGAAGTTATGGCTACACCTTC.

The gene calls are TRBV7-9 and TRBJ1-2; a weak D match, TRBD1 (6 bases). The germline V gene encodes CDR1 SEHNR and CDR2 FQNEAQ (reference sequence). Between the trimmed V and J ends, which lost 1 base and 4 bases, there was a span of 16 bases. The CDR3 has 16 amino acids. The CDR3 DNA reads TGTGCCAGCAGCTTAGGGGGGGGGCACGACCCCTATGGCTACACCTTC. Translating it yields CASSLGGGHDPYGYTF.

The rearrangement uses TRBV6-5 and TRBJ1-1, with D possibly matching TRBD1 (6 bases). The CDR3 has 14 amino acids. The V end lost 2 bases, the J end lost 5 bases, and 12 bases lay between the germline ends. Germline V gene sequence: CDR1 MNHEY, CDR2 SVGAGI. The CDR3 DNA is TGTGCCAGCAGTTACCACAGGGAGCGAACTGAAGCTTTCTTT. This encodes CASSYHRERTEAFF.

This chain joins TRBV12-5 and TRBJ2-2; possibly TRBD1 for D (5 bases). Germline CDR1 reads LGHNT; CDR2 reads FRNRAP. This CDR3 is 17 amino acids long. V lost 5 bases and J lost 2, with 18 bases in between. CDR3 region: CASGRNRRQGNTGELFF. CDR3 coding DNA: TGTGCTAGTGGTCGAAATCGAAGGCAGGGAAACACCGGGGAGCTGTTTTTT.

The chain carries TRBV7-6 and TRBJ1-2, with unresolved D. The CDR3 has 20 residues. From germline, CDR1 is SGHVS and CDR2 FNYEAQ. V was trimmed by 3 bases and J by 9 bases, leaving 35 bases between them. This CDR3 reads CASSFSVVPSTLGEGTSYTF. The CDR3 DNA follows: TGTGCCAGCAGCTTTTCCGTTGTACCGAGCACTTTGGGTGAGGGAACGAGCTACACCTTC.

This chain uses TRBV18 with TRBJ1-2; TRBD1 matches 9 bases. Germline V gives CDR1 KGHSH, CDR2 LQKENI. The CDR3 has 16 residues. V lost 0 bases, J lost 0 bases, and 2 bases stayed unmatched. The CDR3 loop reads CASSPPWTGANYGYTF. DNA of the CDR3: TGTGCCAGCTCACCACCCTGGACAGGGGCTAACTATGGCTACACCTTC.

Note on this clone: Germline is not matched at one junction end, which may reflect a read error. The rearrangement links TRBV29-1 to TRBJ2-7; tentatively, D is TRBD1 (5 bases). The CDR3 length is 11 residues. CDR1 SQVTM and CDR2 ANQGSEA come from the germline V gene. The CDR3 bases are TGCAGCGCGGGTCTATCGGACAATCTTTCGTTC. Protein: CSAGLSDNLSF.

The rearrangement joins TRBV25-1 to TRBJ2-3; 12 bases align to TRBD2. Trimming took 2 bases from V and 1 from J; bases not matched to a gene: 4. The CDR3 loop spans 17 amino acids. From germline, CDR1 is MGHDK and CDR2 SYGVNS. The CDR3 DNA sequence: TGTGCCAGCAGTGAAGAAGGACTAGCGGGACGCACAGATACGCAGTATTTT. Amino acid sequence: CASSEEGLAGRTDTQYF.